This TCR beta chain was recovered during a study of T cell responses to AZD1222 COVID-19 vaccine. Study as a whole: Analysis merged second doses at about 4 or about 12 weeks. Study-level points and caveats: Vaccine-related CD4 TCRs covered spike, predominating at 160-218 and 743-854. Spike-specific TCR breadth and depth grew following two AZD1222 doses.

Germline trimming cut 1 base from V and 7 bases from J; bases unmatched to any gene: 7. CDR1 and CDR2 from the germline V gene are SGDLS and YYNGEE. The length of the CDR3 is 14 residues. The table came from immunoSEQ multiplex PCR; TCRdb's copy has only in-frame clones and leaves some out. The profile covers 200,000 or so clones, with about nine tenths appearing a single time and 0.75% to 1% taken by the ten largest. To note about this clone: The antigen remains undetermined.

The clonotype comes from an adult in good health. Sequenced material: peripheral blood, taken on day 0 of AZD1222 vaccination. V and J are TRBV9 and TRBJ1-2; the match to TRBD1 covers 7 bases. The CDR3 DNA follows: TGTGCCAGCAGCGTACGTGACAGGGATGGTGGCTACACCTTC. Translating it yields CASSVRDRDGGYTF. Variable domain in full (rest from reference TRBV9 and TRBJ1-2): DSGVTQTPKHLITATGQRVTLRCSPRSGDLSVYWYQQSLDQGLQFLIQYYNGEERAKGNILERFSAQQFPDLHSELNLSSLELGDSALYFCASSVRDRDGGYTFGSGTRLTVV.